The clone carrying this TCR beta chain appeared once. Its antigen remains unknown. Sequencing used immunoSEQ multiplex PCR; TCRdb keeps in-frame clones, though not all of them. Among fewer than 350,000 clones, roughly 88% were seen once, and the ten largest hold about 0.85%. Deletions cut 4 bases from V and 6 bases from J, with 13 bases between. CDR1 MGHRA and CDR2 YSYEKL come from the germline V gene. The CDR3 totals 13 residues. The data derive from a study of cytomegalovirus exposure and HLA in healthy donors. Study results and caveats: According to the study, 150 to 200 TCR beta chains were cytomegalovirus-associated.

The chain couples TRBV4-1 to TRBJ2-7; D possibly corresponds to TRBD1 (5 bases). The sequence derives from a woman younger than 35 in good health and CMV-seronegative. The source material was PBMCs. The CDR3 sequence is CASSPNPQGEQYF. The CDR3 coding sequence is TGCGCCAGCAGCCCCAATCCCCAGGGCGAGCAGTACTTC.